This T cell receptor (beta chain) was obtained from a study of spatial heterogeneity in lung cancer. Study information: Compared with alpha-chain sequences, beta-chain sequences were consistently detected in greater numbers. Study results and limitations: More often at tumor resection than at routine follow-up, ubiquitous expanded tumor TCRs were detected in the blood.

TCR cDNA molecules each had a unique molecular identifier. TCRdb re-called the 5' RACE reads through MiXCR, storing one row per CDR3 protein. The sample holds over 90,000 distinct CDR3 sequences; over 8.5% are singletons and the top ten take 6.9%. Described time point: sample taken at primary tumor resection. From tumor, nontumor lung or frozen PBMC, whole RNA was taken unsorted for sequencing. The CDR3 consists of 14 residues. V was cut by 3 bases and J by 4 bases, with 15 bases left in between. Germline V gene lookup returns CDR1 GTSNPN and CDR2 SVGIG (reference sequence). This clonotype was detected a few times. Its antigen is unknown.

This rearrangement joins TRBV30 to TRBJ1-2; perhaps TRBD1 as D (5 bases). This sample comprised PBMCs, obtained at surgery. The clonotype was recovered from a male donor with early-stage non-small cell lung cancer. CDR3 DNA sequence: TGTGCCTGGAGCCTCCGGAGGGGCTTCTATGGCTACACCTTC. Translating gives CAWSLRRGFYGYTF.